Sequencing of this T cell receptor (beta chain) was carried out in a study of regulatory T cells in long-lasting Graves disease. The CDR3 covers 15 residues. Germline lookup yields CDR1 PRHDT and CDR2 FYEKMQ (reference sequence). J lost 4 bases, V lost 6 bases, and 4 bases had no gene match. As for this clonotype: What it recognizes is unknown.

Construction of TCR beta libraries relied on iRepertoire HTBI primers and on Arm-PCR targeting CDR3 regions. TCRdb processed the multiplex PCR reads anew with MiXCR; each CDR3 protein has one entry. The sample includes hundreds of thousands of distinct CDR3 sequences, about 20% of them seen just once. General study points: With persistent disease, TRBV28, TRBJ1-2 and TRBJ2-5 were the favored segments. Shared public clonotypes totalled about 2,600 in persistent patients, compared with roughly 970 in new patients. The TCR repertoire of persistent Graves' patients was less diverse than that of newly diagnosed ones.

As to time point: persistent/refractory GD, antithyroid drugs over 5 years with positive TRAb. PBMC-derived RNA was used for the TCR library. Sequencing used peripheral blood mononuclear cells (PBMCs), obtained when the disease was refractory, from a patient treated with antithyroid drugs. This sequence was found in a female donor with Graves disease. This chain links TRBV13 with TRBJ1-3; TRBD1 agrees at 12 bases. CDR3 DNA: TGTGCCAGCAGTCGGGACAGGGGGCCCGGAAACACCATATATTTT. Its translation is CASSRDRGPGNTIYF.